Listed below are T cell receptor beta chains from one sample, sequenced in a study of T cell responses to AZD1222 COVID-19 vaccine. This table comes from immunoSEQ multiplex PCR, and its TCRdb copy is limited to in-frame clones, with some not included. The top ten clones hold 3.9% of a sample with some 120,000 clones, 75% to 90% of them seen once. Sequenced material: peripheral blood, taken on day 0 of MenACWY control vaccination. The origin of the receptors is an adult in good health. Both conserved end residues are part of each CDR3. The D gene is left open where the match is weak. Not all rows give a size; the values are once, few, many and, for expanded clones, a class.

V: TRBV30
J: TRBJ1-2
size: .
D: TRBD1
DNA: TGTGCCTGGAAACCTACTGGGACAGGGGGCCTTGGCTACACCTTC
CDR3: CAWKPTGTGGLGYTF

V: TRBV30
J: TRBJ2-2
size: few
D: TRBD1
DNA: TGTGCCTGGAGTCGGGACAGGGGTAGGACCGGGGAGCTGTTTTTT
CDR3: CAWSRDRGRTGELFF

V: TRBV7-8
J: TRBJ1-1
size: .
D: .
DNA: TGTGCCAGCAGCTCCCAAATTGGCACTGAAGCTTTCTTT
CDR3: CASSSQIGTEAFF

V: TRBV5-8
J: TRBJ2-4
size: .
D: .
DNA: TGTGCCAGCAGCCCTTCACCAGCTAAAAACATTCAGTACTTC
CDR3: CASSPSPAKNIQYF

V: TRBV5-1
J: TRBJ2-7
size: .
D: TRBD2
DNA: TGCGCCAGCAGCCGAACCCGGGGGGTCAACGAGCAGTACTTC
CDR3: CASSRTRGVNEQYF

V: TRBV4-3
J: TRBJ2-3
size: .
D: TRBD2
DNA: TGCGCCAGCAGCCAAGAAAGGGCCAGCGGGGGTACAGATACGCAGTATTTT
CDR3: CASSQERASGGTDTQYF

V: TRBV5-4
J: TRBJ1-2
size: .
D: TRBD1
DNA: TGTGCCAGCAGCTTCCGGGACAGGAGTTATGGCTACACCTTC
CDR3: CASSFRDRSYGYTF

V: TRBV28
J: TRBJ1-1
size: .
D: .
DNA: TGTGCCAGCAGTTTCAGGAGGAACACTGAAGCTTTCTTT
CDR3: CASSFRRNTEAFF

V: TRBV28
J: TRBJ1-1
size: .
D: TRBD1
DNA: TGTGCCAGCAGTACGCCCGACAGGGGCGGTGAAGCTTTCTTT
CDR3: CASSTPDRGGEAFF

V: TRBV2
J: TRBJ2-1
size: .
D: .
DNA: TGTGCCAGCAGGGACTACTCCAATGAGCAGTTCTTC
CDR3: CASRDYSNEQFF

V: TRBV20-1
J: TRBJ1-6
size: .
D: TRBD1
DNA: TGCAGTGCTAGTTATGGGACAGGGGGTTATAATTCACCCCTCCACTTT
CDR3: CSASYGTGGYNSPLHF

V: TRBV7-2
J: TRBJ2-5
size: .
D: TRBD2
DNA: TGTGCCAGCAGCCCTCAGACTAGCGGGGGAATGGAGACCCAGTACTTC
CDR3: CASSPQTSGGMETQYF

V: TRBV7-2
J: TRBJ1-2
size: .
D: TRBD1
DNA: TGTGCCAGCCATGGGACAGGGGGCTATTATGGCTACACCTTC
CDR3: CASHGTGGYYGYTF

V: TRBV7-8
J: TRBJ2-7
size: .
D: .
DNA: TGTGCCAGCAGTTCTCAGGGTATAGGCTACGAGCAGTACTTC
CDR3: CASSSQGIGYEQYF

V: TRBV7-2
J: TRBJ2-6
size: .
D: .
DNA: TGTGCCAGCAGCTTAAGGCTCTCTGGGGCCAACGTCCTGACTTTC
CDR3: CASSLRLSGANVLTF

V: TRBV3-1/TRBV3-2
J: TRBJ1-5
size: .
D: .
DNA: TGTGCCAGCAGCCAAGGGGCAGGGGTTCAGCCCCAGCATTTT
CDR3: CASSQGAGVQPQHF

V: TRBV24-1
J: TRBJ1-1
size: .
D: .
DNA: TGTGCCACCAGTGACCCTGGACGGACTGAAGCTTTCTTT
CDR3: CATSDPGRTEAFF

V: TRBV25-1
J: TRBJ1-6
size: once
D: TRBD1
DNA: TGTGCCAGCAGGGGGGGACAGGGGGAATATTCACCCCTCCACTTT
CDR3: CASRGGQGEYSPLHF

V: TRBV19
J: TRBJ2-3
size: .
D: .
DNA: TGTGCCAGTAGTGACATCGTCACAGATACGCAGTATTTT
CDR3: CASSDIVTDTQYF

V: TRBV7-2
J: TRBJ2-1
size: .
D: TRBD2
DNA: TGTGCCAGCAGCTTAGATCGGGGGGCCTACAATGAGCAGTTCTTC
CDR3: CASSLDRGAYNEQFF

V: TRBV2
J: TRBJ1-5
size: .
D: TRBD1
DNA: TGTGCCAGCAGTGAAGGACAGGGGAGCAATCAGCCCCAGCATTTT
CDR3: CASSEGQGSNQPQHF

V: TRBV27
J: TRBJ2-5
size: .
D: TRBD2
DNA: TGTGCCAGCAGTCCCCGCGGGGGGGAGACCCAGTACTTC
CDR3: CASSPRGGETQYF

V: TRBV2
J: TRBJ1-3
size: .
D: TRBD1
DNA: TGTGCCAGCAGTGGGACAGGGGACTCTGGAAACACCATATATTTT
CDR3: CASSGTGDSGNTIYF

V: TRBV18
J: TRBJ2-3
size: .
D: .
DNA: TGTGCCAGCTCAGGGGGAAGCACAGATACGCAGTATTTT
CDR3: CASSGGSTDTQYF

V: TRBV27
J: TRBJ1-1
size: .
D: .
DNA: TGTGCCAGCAGTTTACATTTTTGGCAGGGGAGCACTGAAGCTTTCTTT
CDR3: CASSLHFWQGSTEAFF

V: TRBV19
J: TRBJ1-5
size: .
D: .
DNA: TGTGCCAGTACAGCGTATAGCAATCAGCCCCAGCATTTT
CDR3: CASTAYSNQPQHF

V: TRBV29-1
J: TRBJ1-2
size: .
D: .
DNA: TGCAGCGTGGACCGACAAAGCGGCTATGGCTACACCTTC
CDR3: CSVDRQSGYGYTF

V: TRBV10-3
J: TRBJ2-1
size: .
D: TRBD2
DNA: TGTGCCATCAGTGAAAGGGCTAGCGGGGGCCTCGGGAATGAGCAGTTCTTC
CDR3: CAISERASGGLGNEQFF

V: TRBV4-2
J: TRBJ2-7
size: .
D: TRBD2
DNA: TGTGCCAGCAGCCGCGAACTAGCGGGGGGCCTCCCTTACGAGCAGTACTTC
CDR3: CASSRELAGGLPYEQYF

V: TRBV7-3
J: TRBJ1-5
size: many
D: TRBD1
DNA: TGTGCCAGCAGCCCCCAGGGGGAACGTAGTCAGCCCCAGCATTTT
CDR3: CASSPQGERSQPQHF

V: TRBV4-3
J: TRBJ2-3
size: .
D: .
DNA: TGCGCCAGCAGCCCAGGGGCCACAGCGGGCTCAGATACGCAGTATTTT
CDR3: CASSPGATAGSDTQYF